The entry below describes one T cell receptor beta chain. Its antigen is still unknown. Time point noted: persistent/refractory GD, antithyroid drugs over 5 years with positive TRAb. Making the TCR library involved RNA that had been extracted from PBMCs. To make TCR beta libraries, researchers used iRepertoire HTBI primers and Arm-PCR of CDR3 regions. TCRdb fed the multiplex PCR reads into MiXCR, producing one record per CDR3 protein. The repertoire holds approximately 470,000 distinct CDR3 sequences, about 20% seen once, with 6.5% to 10% in the top ten. The data originate from a study of regulatory T cells in long-lasting Graves disease. Findings of the study overall: With approximately 2,800 shared public clonotypes, persistent patients exceeded new patients, who shared about a thousand.

Sequencing was performed on peripheral blood mononuclear cells (PBMCs), taken when the disease was refractory, from a patient treated with antithyroid drugs. The sequence was obtained from a female donor with Graves disease.

The chain's CDR3 is CASSLCSTDTQYF. CDR3 DNA sequence: TGTGCCAGCAGCTTGTGTAGCACAGATACGCAGTATTTT. V is TRBV5-5 and J is TRBJ2-3; D unclear. CDR3 length: 13 residues. Germline CDR1 SGHKS, CDR2 YYEKEE (reference sequence). Trimming cost V 1 base and J 0 bases, with 3 bases left between them.